This TCR beta chain was profiled in a study of cytomegalovirus exposure and HLA in healthy donors (dated by TCRdb to the late 2010s). Regarding the complete study: According to a later analysis, the 120 validation repertoires were produced on the same platform as the roughly 600 repertoires of the first cohort. The study aimed to test whether signatures of past pathogen exposure could be identified by cataloging public T cell receptors. Along with the approximately 670-subject first cohort, a separate validation cohort of about 110 different subjects was used. High-throughput TCR immunosequencing, statistical association of individual TCRs with disease status, and machine learning were combined to predict cytomegalovirus infection status. The research as a whole found: A later analysis lacked HLA typing for the validation cohort, so it scored co-occurrence in that cohort across all 120 or so repertoires. The classifier was reported to diagnose cytomegalovirus status with high specificity and sensitivity in both the original cohort and the validation cohort. While some public TCRs were present in many individuals, most TCR sequences turned up only very rarely across donors. Subsequent analysis determined that TCRs grouped into clusters in the first cohort also showed a tendency toward co-occurrence across the 120 or so validation repertoires, and approximately 94% of cluster scores exceeded 0. In the study, approximately 160 TCR beta chains were listed as associated with cytomegalovirus. A few of the identified cytomegalovirus-associated TCR beta chains were confirmed in vitro to be specific for cytomegalovirus antigens. It was suggested by the authors that the approach could potentially be generalized to other disease states and immunological phenotypes.

The CDR3 starts with the cysteine, ends with the phenylalanine, and has 20 residues. The entry retains the CDR3 DNA only, 60 bases that are in frame from base 1. CDR1 and CDR2 (SGDLS, YYNGEE) derive from the germline V gene. Trimming at the junction amounts to 3 bases on V and 0 bases on J, and the germline ends lie 24 bases apart. Donors formed part of the validation cohort, which comprised 120 subjects and was distinct from the first cohort of some 700 subjects. Libraries were built with the immunoSEQ multiplex PCR assay. The paper's processing steps were these. A statistical classification framework was built for diagnosing cytomegalovirus status from the catalog of TCR beta chain sequences. TCRdb stores this immuneACCESS table with in-frame sequences only. Part of the clones is absent; in the studies checked, under half of the shortfall reflects unresolved V genes, and no reason is known for the rest. That table supplies the V and J calls and clone size; D and trimming were determined from the DNA. The sample data list over 200,000 clones, and just over 85% of these were observed just once. The leading ten clones occupy about 2.7% of the sample.

Remarks on this clone: The antigen it recognizes is unknown. Per-nucleotide qualities are absent, and no much larger clonotype sits a single base away.

Source material: PBMCs. The origin of this receptor is a woman aged 18-29 years in good health and CMV-seronegative. Recombination joined TRBV9 with TRBJ1-4; too little of a D gene remains to name it. The DNA is TGTGCCAGCAGCGCGATGCCTCTAGCCGAGCCGGTTGCAACTAATGAAAAACTGTTTTTT. This translates into CASSAMPLAEPVATNEKLFF.